The 2 T cell receptor beta chains given below trace back to one sample, sequenced in a study of blood T cell repertoires in COVID-19 (TCRdb year 2020). The library was prepared using the immunoSEQ multiplex PCR assay. TCRdb provides this immuneACCESS table in a form limited to in-frame rearrangements. Some clones are lacking; in checked studies, under half of them reflect an unresolved V gene, and why the rest are absent is not known. This sample comprises 200,000 or so clones, roughly 90% of them detected only once. The ten most abundant clones make up roughly 8.1% of the sample. Material for sequencing was PBMCs or T cells enriched from blood (not recorded which). The source of these receptors is a woman aged 18 to 35 who had recovered from COVID-19.

The chain carries TRBV6-4 and TRBJ2-3; D remains ambiguous. The V gene's germline CDR1 is MRHNA and CDR2 SNTAGT. V was clipped by 5 bases and J by 5 bases, with 5 bases between them. The CDR3 length is 11 residues. The CDR3, as DNA: TGTGCCAGCAGTCCGGGAGATACGCAGTATTTT. This gives the protein CASSPGDTQYF.

The rearrangement uses TRBV18 and TRBJ1-1; unclear D gene. Germline CDR1 reads KGHSH; CDR2 reads LQKENI. CDR3 size: 15 residues. Trimming took off 4 bases at V and 1 base at J, with 13 bases between the two ends. CDR3 DNA sequence: TGTGCCAGCTCACTATCTCGGAGGGAGAACACTGAAGCTTTCTTT. Residues: CASSLSRRENTEAFF.